Below are 17 T cell receptor beta chains sequenced from a single sample in a study of neurological immune-mediated disorders. TCRdb itself ran the 5' RACE reads through MiXCR, one entry per CDR3 protein. The sample includes about 50,000 distinct CDR3 sequences, around 3.1% of them seen just once. Sequenced input: PBMCs. These receptors all come from a man aged 35-49 years with multiple sclerosis.

This clonotype was seen repeatedly, ten times or more. As DNA, the CDR3 is TGCAGTCGTGGGGGGCCGAACACTGAAGCTTTCTTT. This sequence encodes CSRGGPNTEAFF. The V gene is TRBV20-1, the J gene TRBJ1-1; maybe TRBD1 (6 bases). Deletions cut 8 bases from V and 1 base from J, with 11 bases between. Germline values: CDR1 DFQATT, CDR2 SNEGSKA (reference sequence). The CDR3 extends over 12 amino acids.

This clonotype showed up many times. The gene calls are TRBV2 and TRBJ1-6; 8 nucleotides align to TRBD1. CDR3 size: 14 residues. Per the germline V gene, CDR1 is SNHLY and CDR2 is FYNNEI. J was trimmed by 11 bases and V by 2 bases; bases with no gene match: 5. The CDR3 sequence: CASSENGQGTPLHF. Written as DNA, the CDR3 is TGTGCCAGCAGTGAAAACGGACAGGGAACACCCCTCCACTTT.

This chain uses TRBV20-1 with TRBJ2-7; D could derive from TRBD1 or TRBD2 (5 bases each). The germline CDR1 and CDR2 sequences are DFQATT and SNEGSKA (reference sequence). CDR3 size: 14 residues. Trimming cost V 5 bases and J 5 bases, with 19 bases left between them. CDR3 amino acids: CSAQTGTGINEQYF. The CDR3 nucleotides are TGCAGTGCTCAGACCGGGACCGGGATTAACGAGCAGTACTTC.

This clonotype showed up just a few times. This chain joins TRBV6-5 and TRBJ2-7; D may be TRBD1 (6 bases). The CDR3 length is 13 residues. V lost 1 base to trimming and J lost 3 bases, with 7 bases between them. Germline CDR1 reads MNHEY; CDR2 reads SVGAGI. In nucleotides, the CDR3 is TGTGCCAGCAGTTACTTGACAGGCTACGAGCAGTACTTC. It codes for CASSYLTGYEQYF.

Ten or more counts support this clonotype. The chain combines TRBV12-3 or TRBV12-4 with TRBJ1-4; D possibly corresponds to TRBD1 (6 bases). Deletions cut 2 bases from V and 3 bases from J, with 10 bases between. The CDR3 has 15 amino acids. The CDR3, as DNA: TGTGCCAGCAGTTTACTTCAGGGGTCTAATGAAAAACTGTTTTTT. It translates to CASSLLQGSNEKLFF.

The sample holds many counts of this clonotype. This rearrangement joins TRBV20-1 to TRBJ2-5, with D possibly being TRBD2 (5 bases). The V gene lost 6 bases and the J gene lost 5 bases, with 19 bases spanning the gap. This CDR3 is 14 amino acids long. The germline gives CDR1 DFQATT, CDR2 SNEGSKA (reference sequence). Written as DNA, the CDR3 is TGCAGTGCCCCAGCTCGAGGGTTAGGGGAGACCCAGTACTTC. It codes for CSAPARGLGETQYF.

This clonotype showed up just a few times. Given a much more abundant clone one base away, this may be a read error. As DNA, the CDR3 is TGTGCCATCAGTGAGCAGGGACAGGGAAAGGGGGATACGCAGTATTTT. Translation gives CAISEQGQGKGDTQYF. This chain joins TRBV10-3 and TRBJ2-3; 9 bases are a match to TRBD1. This CDR3 spans 16 amino acids. Trimming at V came to 2 bases and at J to 6 bases, leaving 9 bases not matched to a gene. From germline, CDR1 is ENHRY and CDR2 SYGVKD.

This clonotype was recorded many times. The V call is TRBV6-5, the J call TRBJ2-1, with a tentative D call TRBD1 (5 bases). CDR1 and CDR2 (germline): MNHEY, SVGAGI. There are 15 residues in the CDR3. Trimming removed 6 bases at V and 3 bases at J, with 15 bases between. The CDR3 sequence is CASRLNTGRYNEQFF. The CDR3 bases are TGTGCCAGCAGGCTAAATACAGGCCGCTACAATGAGCAGTTCTTC.

As for this clonotype: A much larger clonotype is one base distant, so this may be a read error. This sequence joins TRBV20-1 and TRBJ2-2; D is unresolved. The germline CDR1 and CDR2 sequences are DFQATT and SNEGSKA (reference sequence). V was pared by 0 bases and J by 7 bases, with 9 bases between. The CDR3 extends over 13 amino acids. CDR3 bases: TGCAGTGCTAGAGATATTGTGGGCGGGGAGCTGTTTTTT. It is translated as CSARDIVGGELFF.

This clonotype showed up many times. The chain has TRBV6-5 and TRBJ1-4; 11 bases align to TRBD1. The trim removed 11 bases at V and 5 bases at J, leaving 4 bases unmatched. CDR1 MNHEY and CDR2 SVGAGI come from the germline V gene. The CDR3 totals 13 residues. CDR3 bases: TGTGCCGCTCGGGACAGGGGGAATGAAAAACTGTTTTTT. It codes for CAARDRGNEKLFF.

This clonotype was counted ten times or more. This sequence joins TRBV3-1 and TRBJ2-7; the match to TRBD1 covers 7 bases. Germline V CDR1 and CDR2: LGHDT, YNNKEL (reference sequence). The CDR3 is 15 amino acids. V shed 1 base and J 1 base; nucleotides not matched to a gene: 4. The DNA of the CDR3 is TGTGCCAGCAGCCAAGGGACAGGCCATTCCTACGAGCAGTACTTC. This gives the protein CASSQGTGHSYEQYF.

V and J are TRBV6-2 or TRBV6-3 and TRBJ1-1; D is unresolved. Germline-derived CDR1 and CDR2 are MNHEY and SVGEGT. V was cut by 6 bases and J by 0 bases, with 20 bases left in between. CDR3 size: 17 residues. The CDR3 nucleotides are TGTGCCAGCAGCCCACCGACGTCAGTGGTCGTGAACACTGAAGCTTTCTTT. This translates into CASSPPTSVVVNTEAFF.

This clonotype occurred many times. The chain employs TRBV5-1 and TRBJ1-2, with 9 bases fitting TRBD1. The CDR3 covers 16 residues. Per germline, CDR1 SGHRS and CDR2 YFSETQ. V shed 0 bases, J shed 5 bases, and the junction held 8 bases outside the gene matches. CDR3 bases: TGCGCCAGCAGCTTGGGGGACCCGGGACAGGGATATGGCTACACCTTC. Residues: CASSLGDPGQGYGYTF. Full variable domain (remainder filled in from reference TRBV5-1 and TRBJ1-2): KAGVTQTPRYLIKTRGQQVTLSCSPISGHRSVSWYQQTPGQGLQFLFEYFSETQRNKGNFPGRFSGRQFSNSRSEMNVSTLELGDSALYLCASSLGDPGQGYGYTFGSGTRLTVV.

This clonotype was observed many times. The V and J genes are TRBV7-2 and TRBJ2-7; no definite D call. This CDR3 comprises 14 residues. Germline V gene lookup returns CDR1 SGHTA and CDR2 FQGNSA. The V and J ends lost 1 base and 2 bases respectively, with 9 bases between them. CDR3 in amino acids: CASSLVRGTYEQYF. CDR3 DNA: TGTGCCAGCAGCTTAGTTCGCGGTACCTACGAGCAGTACTTC.

This clonotype was found many times. This sequence joins TRBV5-1 and TRBJ2-7; 11 positions match TRBD2. Germline CDR1 is SGHRS and CDR2 is YFSETQ. This CDR3 has 14 residues. The junction had 3 bases not matched to a gene; V was cut back by 5 bases and J by 2 bases. The CDR3 loop is CASSKTSGAYEQYF. The CDR3 nucleotides are TGCGCCAGCAGTAAGACTAGCGGGGCCTACGAGCAGTACTTC.

This clonotype has at least ten counts. V and J are TRBV5-1 and TRBJ2-1; a possible D gene is TRBD2 (7 bases). Germline V gene sequence: CDR1 SGHRS, CDR2 YFSETQ. Trimming took 0 bases from V and 7 from J, leaving 20 bases between them. The CDR3 is 17 residues long. The CDR3, as DNA: TGCGCCAGCAGCTTGGTAAAGGGGGGGCCACTACGGAATGAGCAGTTCTTC. Translating gives CASSLVKGGPLRNEQFF.

This chain uses TRBV7-9 with TRBJ2-2; D possibly corresponds to TRBD1 (5 bases). V was trimmed by 3 bases and J by 6 bases, leaving 8 bases between them. From germline, CDR1 is SEHNR and CDR2 FQNEAQ (reference sequence). The CDR3 has 13 residues. CDR3 amino acids: CASSFKGAGELFF. The DNA for the CDR3 is TGTGCCAGCAGCTTTAAAGGGGCCGGGGAGCTGTTTTTT.